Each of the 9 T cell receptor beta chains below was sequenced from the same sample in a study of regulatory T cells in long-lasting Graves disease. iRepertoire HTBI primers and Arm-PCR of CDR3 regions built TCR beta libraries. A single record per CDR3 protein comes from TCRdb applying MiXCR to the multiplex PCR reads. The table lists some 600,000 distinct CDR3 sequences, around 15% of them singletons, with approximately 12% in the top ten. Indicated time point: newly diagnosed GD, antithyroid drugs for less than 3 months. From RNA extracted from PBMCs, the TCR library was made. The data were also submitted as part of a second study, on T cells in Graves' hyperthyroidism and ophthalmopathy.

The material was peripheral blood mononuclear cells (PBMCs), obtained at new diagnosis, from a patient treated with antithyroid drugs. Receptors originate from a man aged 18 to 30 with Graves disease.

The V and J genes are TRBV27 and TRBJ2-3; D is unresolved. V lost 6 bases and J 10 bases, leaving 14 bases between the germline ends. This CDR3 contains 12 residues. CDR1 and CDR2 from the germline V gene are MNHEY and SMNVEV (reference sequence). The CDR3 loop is CASSLQHVAQYF. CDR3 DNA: TGTGCCAGCAGCCTCCAGCACGTAGCGCAGTATTTT.

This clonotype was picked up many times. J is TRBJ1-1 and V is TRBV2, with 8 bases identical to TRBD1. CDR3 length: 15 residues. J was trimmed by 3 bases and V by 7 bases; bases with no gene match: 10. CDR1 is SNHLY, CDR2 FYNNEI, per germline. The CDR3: CASKTDRGPYTEAFF. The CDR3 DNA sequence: TGTGCCAGCAAAACTGACAGGGGACCATACACTGAAGCTTTCTTT. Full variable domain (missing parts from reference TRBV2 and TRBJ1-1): EPEVTQTPSHQVTQMGQEVILRCVPISNHLYFYWYRQILGQKVEFLVSFYNNEISEKSEIFDDQFSVERPDGSNFTLKIRSTKLEDSAMYFCASKTDRGPYTEAFFGQGTRLTVV.

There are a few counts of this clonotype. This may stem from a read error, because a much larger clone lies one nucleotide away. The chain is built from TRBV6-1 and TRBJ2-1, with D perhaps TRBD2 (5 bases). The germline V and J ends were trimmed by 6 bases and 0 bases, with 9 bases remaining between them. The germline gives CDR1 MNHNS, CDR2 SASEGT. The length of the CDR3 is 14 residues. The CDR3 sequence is CASRGESSYNEQFF. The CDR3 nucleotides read TGTGCCAGCAGGGGAGAGAGCTCCTACAATGAGCAGTTCTTC.

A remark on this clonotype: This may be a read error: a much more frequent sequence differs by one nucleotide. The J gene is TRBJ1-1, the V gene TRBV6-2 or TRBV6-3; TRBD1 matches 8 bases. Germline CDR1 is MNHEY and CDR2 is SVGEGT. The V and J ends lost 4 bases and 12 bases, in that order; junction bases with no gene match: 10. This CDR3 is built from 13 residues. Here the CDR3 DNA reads TGTGCCAGCAGTTCAGGGGGCAGTTTGGGAACTTTCTTT. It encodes CASSSGGSLGTFF.

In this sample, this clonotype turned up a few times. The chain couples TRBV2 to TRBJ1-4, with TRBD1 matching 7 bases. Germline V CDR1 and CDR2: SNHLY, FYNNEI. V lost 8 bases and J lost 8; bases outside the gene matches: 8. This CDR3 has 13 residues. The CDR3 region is CASLEIQGEKLFF. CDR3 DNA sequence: TGTGCCAGCCTTGAAATACAGGGGGAAAAACTGTTTTTT.

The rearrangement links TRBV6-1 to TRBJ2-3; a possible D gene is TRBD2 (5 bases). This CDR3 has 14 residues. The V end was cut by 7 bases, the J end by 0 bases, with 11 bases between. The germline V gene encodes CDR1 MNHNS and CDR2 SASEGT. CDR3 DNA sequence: TGTGCCAGCACTCTTGGCGGGAGCACAGATACGCAGTATTTT. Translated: CASTLGGSTDTQYF.

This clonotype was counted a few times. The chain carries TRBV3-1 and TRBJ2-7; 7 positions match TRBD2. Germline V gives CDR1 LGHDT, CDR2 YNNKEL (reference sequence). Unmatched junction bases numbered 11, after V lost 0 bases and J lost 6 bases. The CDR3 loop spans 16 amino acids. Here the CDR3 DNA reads TGTGCCAGCAGCCAAGATTTGCCGGGAGGTCTTGGCGAGCAGTACTTC. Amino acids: CASSQDLPGGLGEQYF.

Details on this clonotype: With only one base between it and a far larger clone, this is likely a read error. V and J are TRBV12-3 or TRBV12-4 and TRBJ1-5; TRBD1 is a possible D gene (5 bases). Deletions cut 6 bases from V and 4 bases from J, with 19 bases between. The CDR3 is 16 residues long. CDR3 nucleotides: TGTGCCAGCAGACCAGATTACGGGGCAGCGAATCAGCCCCAGCATTTT. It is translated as CASRPDYGAANQPQHF.

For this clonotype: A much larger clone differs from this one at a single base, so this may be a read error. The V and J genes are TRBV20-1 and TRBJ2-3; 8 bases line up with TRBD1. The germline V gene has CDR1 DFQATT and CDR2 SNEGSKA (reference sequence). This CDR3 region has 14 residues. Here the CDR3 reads CSAKQGASTGTQYF. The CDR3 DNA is TGCAGTGCGAAGCAGGGGGCGAGCACAGGTACGCAGTATTTT.